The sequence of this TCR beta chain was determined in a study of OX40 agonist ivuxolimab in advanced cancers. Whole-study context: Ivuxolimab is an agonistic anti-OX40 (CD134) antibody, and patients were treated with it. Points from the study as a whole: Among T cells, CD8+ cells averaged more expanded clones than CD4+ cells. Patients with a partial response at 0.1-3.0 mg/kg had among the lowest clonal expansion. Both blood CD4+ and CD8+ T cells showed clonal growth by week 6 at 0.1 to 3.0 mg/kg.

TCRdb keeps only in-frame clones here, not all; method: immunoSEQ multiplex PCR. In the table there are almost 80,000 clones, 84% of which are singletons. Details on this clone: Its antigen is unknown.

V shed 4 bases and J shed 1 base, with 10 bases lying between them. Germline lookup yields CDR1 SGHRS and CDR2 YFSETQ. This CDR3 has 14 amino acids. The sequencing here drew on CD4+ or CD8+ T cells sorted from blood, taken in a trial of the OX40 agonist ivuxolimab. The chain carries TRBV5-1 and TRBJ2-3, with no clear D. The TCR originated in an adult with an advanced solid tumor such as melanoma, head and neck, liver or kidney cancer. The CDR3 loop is CASSETTGTDTQYF. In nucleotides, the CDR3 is TGCGCCAGCAGCGAGACCACGGGCACAGATACGCAGTATTTT.